This entry concerns a single T cell receptor (beta chain). This CDR3 has 17 residues. Germline trimming cut 2 bases from V and 5 bases from J; bases unmatched to any gene: 5. Germline loops: CDR1 SEHNR, CDR2 FQNEAQ (reference sequence). This sample stems from a study of blood T cell repertoires in COVID-19. TCRdb's copy holds only in-frame clones and misses some; the assay was immunoSEQ multiplex PCR. The repertoire has some 70,000 clones, 90% of them found once; the top ten carry under 0.6%. The sequencing input was peripheral blood. The sequence was collected from a man aged 45-65 years with COVID-19, enrolled during active disease. The genes are TRBV7-9 and TRBJ2-4; 14 bases fit TRBD2. CDR3 nucleotide sequence: TGTGCCAGCAGCTTACCCCGACTAGCGGGAGGGCAAAACATTCAGTACTTC. Its protein is CASSLPRLAGGQNIQYF.